This is a list of T cell receptor beta chains from one sample in a study of blood T cells in healthy people across ages. Each CDR3 protein gets one entry after TCRdb re-called the 5' RACE reads with MiXCR. There are around 800,000 distinct CDR3 sequences in the sample; around 45% occur only once, and 15% to 20% lies in the top ten. The sequencing input was blood. These receptors were taken from a man aged 80 or over in good health. CDR3s leave out the opening cysteine and the closing phenylalanine or tryptophan.

TRBV29-1,TRBJ2-1,SVGGASNEQF
TRBV27,TRBJ2-7,ASSFWGGSSSEQY
TRBV28,TRBJ1-2,ASSCGQAMGYGYT
TRBV10-3,TRBJ2-3,AISERASDKY
TRBV7-2,TRBJ1-6,ASSPIGNSPLH
TRBV4-2,TRBJ1-2,ASSQEQGRGYT
TRBV7-2,TRBJ2-4,ASSLDGAVAKNIQY
TRBV12-3/TRBV12-4,TRBJ1-1,ASNDMGPNTEAF
TRBV20-1,TRBJ2-3,SARHGTSNTDTQY
TRBV7-2,TRBJ2-7,ASRPITGAYEQY
TRBV30,TRBJ1-1,AWRGQGIVEAF
TRBV7-3,TRBJ2-2,ASSRVNTGELF
TRBV2,TRBJ2-7,ASSEGMIDEQY
TRBV11-2,TRBJ1-1,ASSPDRAFTEAF
TRBV15,TRBJ2-5,ATSRGIGVETQY
TRBV7-8,TRBJ2-3,ASSLAGGPPPDTQY
TRBV7-2,TRBJ1-2,ASSFPPEGYGYT
TRBV7-6,TRBJ2-3,ASSRVTSTDTQY
TRBV7-2,TRBJ2-3,ASSPSPGQADTQY
TRBV5-1,TRBJ2-1,ASSLRGITDNEQF
TRBV25-1,TRBJ1-3,ASTHFSGNTIY
TRBV5-1,TRBJ2-3,ASSLVSSDAQY
TRBV7-2,TRBJ2-1,ASSLWYSGRANEQF
TRBV6-6,TRBJ2-5,ASSPPLASAQETQY
TRBV27,TRBJ1-1,ASSRSPWQGSTEAF
TRBV12-3/TRBV12-4,TRBJ2-6,ASSPTDQFVSGANVLT
TRBV10-2,TRBJ2-3,ASNFTRGTQY
TRBV12-3/TRBV12-4,TRBJ2-3,ASSFSGTSTDTRY
TRBV28,TRBJ1-6,ASSLEGRSSPLH
TRBV4-1,TRBJ2-3,ASSLGTTDTQY
TRBV7-9,TRBJ1-5,ASSRPGGVGNQPQH
TRBV29-1,TRBJ2-7,SVEDRTGDEQY
TRBV7-6,TRBJ2-1,ASSKAGQSNNEQF
TRBV29-1,TRBJ2-7,SVRRSYEQY
TRBV20-1,-,SASASGSYNEQY
TRBV7-9,TRBJ1-2,ASSFRDRGPNYGYT
TRBV6-2/TRBV6-3,TRBJ2-7,ASTAQGFYEQY
TRBV6-5,TRBJ1-1,ASSEHRAGGTEAF
TRBV29-1,TRBJ2-1,SVEMLAGGSYNEQF
TRBV20-1,TRBJ2-7,SARQPLSSGHYEQY
TRBV12-3/TRBV12-4,TRBJ1-4,ASSLGGGGSFGKLF
TRBV7-2,-,ASTAAGGGTYEQY
TRBV18,TRBJ2-7,ASSPTGTSSSGSSYEQY
TRBV6-6,TRBJ2-7,ASSYPRTGGIHEQY
TRBV10-3,TRBJ2-7,AISEDPNYEQY
TRBV6-1,TRBJ1-1,ASSEWNTEAF
TRBV25-1,TRBJ2-3,ASSEVGGREDTQY
TRBV7-9,TRBJ2-7,ASSLVYGSYEQY
TRBV18,TRBJ1-6,ASSPLESSPLH
TRBV6-2/TRBV6-3,TRBJ2-7,ASSYSAGTHSYEQY
TRBV5-1,TRBJ2-7,ASSGGTSASSYEQY
TRBV5-1,TRBJ2-1,ASSTYRGSYNEQF